What follows are 5 T cell receptor beta chains derived from one specimen sequenced in a study of T cell responses to AZD1222 COVID-19 vaccine. Libraries were prepared by immunoSEQ multiplex PCR; TCRdb keeps only in-frame clonotypes and omits some of them. The table has 69,000 or so clones, 70% to 90% seen once. This sample comprised peripheral blood, obtained 28 days after the second AZD1222 dose. These receptors came from an adult who received the AZD1222 COVID-19 vaccine.

The chain recombines TRBV19 with TRBJ2-5, with D tentatively TRBD1 or TRBD2 (5 bases each). The CDR3 totals 13 residues. Germline-derived CDR1 and CDR2 are LNHDA and SQIVND (reference sequence). The germline V and J ends were trimmed by 7 bases and 5 bases, with 14 bases remaining between them. The CDR3 sequence: CASTNRGQETQYF. CDR3 in DNA: TGTGCCAGTACAAACCGGGGCCAGGAGACCCAGTACTTC.

This CDR3 reads CASSLVGTHYGYTF. CDR3 nucleotide sequence: TGTGCCAGCAGCTTAGTTGGGACCCACTATGGCTACACCTTC. The chain has TRBV7-9 and TRBJ1-2, with a tentative D call TRBD1 (5 bases). The length of the CDR3 is 14 residues. The germline V and J ends were trimmed by 1 base and 3 bases, with 9 bases remaining between them. The germline V gene encodes CDR1 SEHNR and CDR2 FQNEAQ (reference sequence).

The chain couples TRBV13 to TRBJ2-7; 7 bases are shared with TRBD1. Per germline, CDR1 PRHDT and CDR2 FYEKMQ (reference sequence). The CDR3 contains 15 residues. The J segment lost 2 bases and the V segment lost 3 bases, leaving 7 bases of the junction unmatched. The CDR3 nucleotides read TGTGCCAGCAGCTTTCTGGACAGGATACCCTACGAGCAGTACTTC. It encodes CASSFLDRIPYEQYF.

The gene calls are TRBV30 and TRBJ2-3; TRBD2 aligns across 9 bases. CDR1 and CDR2 from the germline V gene are GTSNPN and SVGIG (reference sequence). The CDR3 is 14 amino acids. J was trimmed by 3 bases and V by 3 bases; bases with no gene match: 4. The CDR3 reads CAWSRTSVTDTQYF. The CDR3 DNA reads TGTGCCTGGAGCCGGACTAGCGTAACAGATACGCAGTATTTT.

This clone occurred a few times. V is TRBV5-1 and J is TRBJ2-7; no definite D call. This CDR3 comprises 15 residues. Germline V gene lookup returns CDR1 SGHRS and CDR2 YFSETQ. V lost 2 bases and J lost 2, with 14 bases in between. DNA of the CDR3: TGCGCCAGCAGCTTAACACCCGGTGATACCTACGAGCAGTACTTC. Amino acids: CASSLTPGDTYEQYF.